This T cell receptor (beta chain) was found in a study of CD8 T cells in ankylosing spondylitis. CDR3 length equals 15 residues. Germline CDR1 is SGHRS and CDR2 is YFSETQ. V dropped 1 base and J dropped 1 base, with 11 bases sitting between them. Scientists made TCR beta libraries using quantitative 5'-RACE with molecular barcodes. Each CDR3 protein is one row after TCRdb ran MiXCR on the 5' RACE reads. The table has about 540,000 distinct CDR3 sequences, about 12% seen once. This clonotype was picked up a small number of times. Its antigen is not identified. Points from the study as a whole: Seemingly characteristic of ankylosing spondylitis blood was a TCR beta motif consisting of under ten highly homologous variants. Matched ankylosing spondylitis synovial fluid reportedly contained a significantly enriched population of disease-linked clones. Reactive arthritis synovial fluid and blood previously showed some of these motif variants.

The chain joins TRBV5-1 to TRBJ2-5; D not certain. Sequenced sample: blood, either unsorted or a sorted T cell fraction (not recorded which). This clonotype originated in a male donor with ankylosing spondylitis. The CDR3 sequence is CASSLNTAPQETQYF. In nucleotides, the CDR3 is TGCGCCAGCAGCTTGAACACAGCCCCCCAAGAGACCCAGTACTTC.